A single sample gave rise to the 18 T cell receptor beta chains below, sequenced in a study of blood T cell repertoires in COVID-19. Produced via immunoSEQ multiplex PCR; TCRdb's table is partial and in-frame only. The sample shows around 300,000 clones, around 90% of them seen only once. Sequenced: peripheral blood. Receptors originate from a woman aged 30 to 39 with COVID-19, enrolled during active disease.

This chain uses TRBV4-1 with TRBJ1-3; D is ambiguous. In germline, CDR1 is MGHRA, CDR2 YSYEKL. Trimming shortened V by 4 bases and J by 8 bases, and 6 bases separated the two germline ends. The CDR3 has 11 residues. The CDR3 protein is CASSRGDTIYF. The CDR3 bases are TGCGCCAGCAGCCGCGGAGACACCATATATTTT.

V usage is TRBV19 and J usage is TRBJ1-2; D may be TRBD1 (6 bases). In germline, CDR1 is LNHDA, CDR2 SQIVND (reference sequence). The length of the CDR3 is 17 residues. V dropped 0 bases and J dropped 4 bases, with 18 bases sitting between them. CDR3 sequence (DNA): TGTGCCAGTAGTATAGATAACATTGGGGGCAGATTCTATGGCTACACCTTC. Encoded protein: CASSIDNIGGRFYGYTF.

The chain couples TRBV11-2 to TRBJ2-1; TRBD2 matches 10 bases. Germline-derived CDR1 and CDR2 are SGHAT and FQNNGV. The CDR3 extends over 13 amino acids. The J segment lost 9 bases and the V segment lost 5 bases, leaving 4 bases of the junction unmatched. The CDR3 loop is CASSLRLAGEQFF. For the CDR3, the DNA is TGTGCCAGCAGCCTCAGACTAGCGGGTGAGCAGTTCTTC.

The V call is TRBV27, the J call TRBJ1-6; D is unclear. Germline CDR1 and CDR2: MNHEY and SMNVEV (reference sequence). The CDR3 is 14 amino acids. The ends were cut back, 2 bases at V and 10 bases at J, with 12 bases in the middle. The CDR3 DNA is TGTGCCAGCAGTTTAATGAGTCCGGGGTCACCCCTCCACTTT. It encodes CASSLMSPGSPLHF.

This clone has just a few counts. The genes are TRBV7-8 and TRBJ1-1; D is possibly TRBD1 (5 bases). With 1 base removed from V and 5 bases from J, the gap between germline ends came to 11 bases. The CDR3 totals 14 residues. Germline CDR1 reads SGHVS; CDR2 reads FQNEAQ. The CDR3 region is CASSLVGAGTEAFF. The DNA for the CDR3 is TGTGCCAGCAGCTTAGTAGGGGCCGGGACTGAAGCTTTCTTT.

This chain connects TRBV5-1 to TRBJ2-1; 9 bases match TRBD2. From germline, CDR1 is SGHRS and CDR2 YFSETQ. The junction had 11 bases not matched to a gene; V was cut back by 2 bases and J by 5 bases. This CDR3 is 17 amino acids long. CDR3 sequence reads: CASSLAGGLGTNNEQFF. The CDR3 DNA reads TGCGCCAGCAGCTTAGCGGGAGGCCTAGGAACTAACAATGAGCAGTTCTTC.

The CDR3 here is CASTTTHRSSGANVLTF. The CDR3 coding sequence is TGTGCCAGTACCACGACACATAGATCCTCTGGGGCCAACGTCCTGACTTTC. The J gene is TRBJ2-6, the V gene TRBV19; D gene unclear. CDR1 and CDR2 from the germline V gene are LNHDA and SQIVND (reference sequence). V was trimmed by 7 bases and J by 0 bases, leaving 16 bases between them. The CDR3 contains 17 residues.

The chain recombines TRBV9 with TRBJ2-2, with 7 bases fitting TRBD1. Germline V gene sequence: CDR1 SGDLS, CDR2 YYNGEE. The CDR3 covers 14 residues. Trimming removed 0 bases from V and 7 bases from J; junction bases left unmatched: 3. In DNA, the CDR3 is TGTGCCAGCAGCGTAGTTAGGGGGCGCGGGGAGCTGTTTTTT. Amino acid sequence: CASSVVRGRGELFF.

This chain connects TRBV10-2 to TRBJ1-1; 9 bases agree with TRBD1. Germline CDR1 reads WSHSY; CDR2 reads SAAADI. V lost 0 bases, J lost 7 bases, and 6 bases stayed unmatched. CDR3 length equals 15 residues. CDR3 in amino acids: CASSESRQGVGEAFF. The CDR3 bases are TGCGCCAGCAGTGAGTCCCGACAGGGGGTGGGTGAAGCTTTCTTT.

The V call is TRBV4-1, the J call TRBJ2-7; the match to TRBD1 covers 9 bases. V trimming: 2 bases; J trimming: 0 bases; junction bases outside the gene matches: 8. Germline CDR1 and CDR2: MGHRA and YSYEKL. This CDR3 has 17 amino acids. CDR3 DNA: TGCGCCAGCAGCCAACTCCACCGGGACAGGGACTCCTACGAGCAGTACTTC. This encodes CASSQLHRDRDSYEQYF.

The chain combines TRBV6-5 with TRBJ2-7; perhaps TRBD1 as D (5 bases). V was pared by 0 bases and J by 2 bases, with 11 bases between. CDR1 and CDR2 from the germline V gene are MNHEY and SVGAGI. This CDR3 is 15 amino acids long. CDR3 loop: CASSYSQGLPYEQYF. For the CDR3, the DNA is TGTGCCAGCAGTTACTCGCAGGGCCTACCCTACGAGCAGTACTTC.

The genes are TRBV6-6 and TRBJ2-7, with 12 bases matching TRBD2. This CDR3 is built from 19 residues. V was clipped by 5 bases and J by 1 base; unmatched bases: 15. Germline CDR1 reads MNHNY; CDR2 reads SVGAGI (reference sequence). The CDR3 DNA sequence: TGTGCCAGCAGTCGAAGTTCCGGGACTAGCGGGCTCCCTTCCTACGAGCAGTACTTC. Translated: CASSRSSGTSGLPSYEQYF.

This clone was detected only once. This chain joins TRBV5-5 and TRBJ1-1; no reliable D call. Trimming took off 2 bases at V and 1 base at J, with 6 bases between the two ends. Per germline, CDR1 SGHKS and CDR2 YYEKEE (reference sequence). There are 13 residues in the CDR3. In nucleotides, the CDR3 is TGTGCCAGCAGCTTCGCGGGGAACACTGAAGCTTTCTTT. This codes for CASSFAGNTEAFF.

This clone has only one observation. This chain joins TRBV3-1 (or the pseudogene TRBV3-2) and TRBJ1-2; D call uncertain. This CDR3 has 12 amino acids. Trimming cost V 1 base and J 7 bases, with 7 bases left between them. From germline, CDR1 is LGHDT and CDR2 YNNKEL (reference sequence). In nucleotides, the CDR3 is TGTGCCAGCAGCCAAGGCCCTAGTGGCTACACCTTC. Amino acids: CASSQGPSGYTF.

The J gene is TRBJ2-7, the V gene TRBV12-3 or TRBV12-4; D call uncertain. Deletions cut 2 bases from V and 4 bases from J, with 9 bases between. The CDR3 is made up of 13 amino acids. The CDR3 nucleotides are TGTGCCAGCAGTTTATCCTTTCTATACGAGCAGTACTTC. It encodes CASSLSFLYEQYF.

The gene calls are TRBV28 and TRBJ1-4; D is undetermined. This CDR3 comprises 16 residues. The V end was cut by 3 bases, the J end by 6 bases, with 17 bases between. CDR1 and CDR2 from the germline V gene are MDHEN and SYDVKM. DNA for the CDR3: TGTGCCAGCAGTTTTATGGGTTTAGGGCGGGATGAAAAACTGTTTTTT. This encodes CASSFMGLGRDEKLFF.

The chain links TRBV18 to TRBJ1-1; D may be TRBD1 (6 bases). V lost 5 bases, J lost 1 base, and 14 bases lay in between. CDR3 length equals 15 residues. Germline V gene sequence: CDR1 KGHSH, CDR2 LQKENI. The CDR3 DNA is TGTGCCAGCTCATCTCCCGGGACAACGAACACTGAAGCTTTCTTT. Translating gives CASSSPGTTNTEAFF.

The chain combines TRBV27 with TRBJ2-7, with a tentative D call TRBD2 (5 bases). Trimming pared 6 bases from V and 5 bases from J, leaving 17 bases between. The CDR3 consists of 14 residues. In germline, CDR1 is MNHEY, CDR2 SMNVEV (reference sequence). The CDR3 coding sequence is TGTGCCAGCAGCACGCGTGAGGGCTGGAACGAGCAGTACTTC. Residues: CASSTREGWNEQYF.